The clone carrying this T cell receptor (beta chain) was found a few times. Antigen: not known. The sample originates from a study of beta chain features in type 1 diabetes. Regarding the study as a whole: In every one of the four CD4+ subsets, TCRB CDR3s were moderately but significantly shorter in Type 1 diabetes patients.

TCRB transcripts that were expressed got sequenced, as all of the isolated RNA had been reverse transcribed. Using immunoSEQ multiplex PCR, the repertoire was profiled, and TCRdb retains in-frame clones only, with some absent. The data contain fewer than 650,000 clones, 15% to 19% of them singletons. V was pared by 4 bases and J by 4 bases, with 7 bases between. The CDR3 loop spans 12 amino acids. Germline V lookup: CDR1 ENHRY, CDR2 SYGVKD. This chain connects TRBV10-3 to TRBJ1-2; D gene unclear. The receptor was isolated from a man aged 18 to 35 in good health. What was sequenced was naive CD4+ T cells from blood. The CDR3 is CAISGYSYGYTF. CDR3 sequence (DNA): TGTGCCATCAGTGGATATAGCTATGGCTACACCTTC.